The entry that follows covers one T cell receptor beta chain sequence. The antigen is unknown. The data were obtained in a study of cytomegalovirus exposure and HLA in healthy donors. Overall study findings and caveats: Apparent HLA restriction characterized most CMV-associated TCR beta chains in a later analysis.

Primers included in the PCR were 60 Vbeta and 13 Jbeta primers. Clones were sequenced by immunoSEQ multiplex PCR, and TCRdb holds only the in-frame ones, with some missing. The table includes some 130,000 clones, about 70% detected once. J lost 5 bases, V lost 5 bases, and 8 bases had no gene match. From germline, CDR1 is SGHTA and CDR2 FQGNSA. The CDR3 length is 15 residues. The origin of this receptor is a middle-aged man in good health and CMV-seronegative. The V gene is TRBV7-2, the J gene TRBJ2-7, with TRBD2 matching over 11 bases. Sequences were obtained from PBMCs. CDR3 nucleotide sequence: TGTGCCAGCAGCCCTCAACTAGCGGGAGATCACGAGCAGTACTTC. Protein product: CASSPQLAGDHEQYF.